The rows below give T cell receptor beta chains drawn from one sample of a study of blood T cell repertoires in COVID-19. The protocol was immunoSEQ multiplex PCR, while the TCRdb copy is restricted to in-frame clones and leaves out a portion. The data show just over 650,000 clones, about nine tenths seen once. Material: peripheral blood. These receptors came from a young woman with acute or convalescent COVID-19. CDR3s include the opening cysteine and the closing phenylalanine or tryptophan. D genes are given only for firm matches. Clone size is stated in some rows and not others, as once, few, many or a class when expanded.

D gene	V gene	clone size	J gene	CDR3 protein	CDR3 DNA
TRBD1	TRBV3-1/TRBV3-2	-	TRBJ1-2	CASSQADRGYTF	TGTGCCAGCAGCCAAGCGGACAGGGGCTACACCTTC
-	TRBV30	-	TRBJ1-3	CAWKGGTGGNTIYF	TGTGCCTGGAAGGGAGGGACCGGAGGAAACACCATATATTTT
TRBD1	TRBV7-2	-	TRBJ1-2	CASSFQGAKNYGYTF	TGTGCCAGCAGCTTTCAGGGGGCGAAGAACTATGGCTACACCTTC
TRBD2	TRBV27	-	TRBJ2-5	CASSLGISGGASETQYF	TGTGCCAGCAGTCTTGGGATTAGCGGGGGGGCAAGTGAGACCCAGTACTTC
-	TRBV24-1	-	TRBJ1-1	CATSDYRVGTEAFF	TGTGCCACCAGTGATTACAGGGTCGGCACTGAAGCTTTCTTT
-	TRBV30	-	TRBJ1-5	CAWSPWGGDQPQHF	TGTGCCTGGAGTCCTTGGGGGGGAGATCAGCCCCAGCATTTT
-	TRBV7-2	-	TRBJ2-5	CASGRVAQETQYF	TGTGCCAGCGGTCGTGTAGCCCAAGAGACCCAGTACTTC
TRBD1	TRBV9	-	TRBJ2-1	CASSPRSGQGNNEQFF	TGTGCCAGCAGCCCCCGATCGGGACAGGGGAACAATGAGCAGTTCTTC
-	TRBV2	-	TRBJ1-5	CASMGGGNQPQHF	TGTGCCAGCATGGGAGGGGGTAATCAGCCCCAGCATTTT
-	TRBV5-6	-	TRBJ1-5	CASSLGDTGSNQPQHF	TGTGCCAGCAGCTTGGGTGACACAGGTAGCAATCAGCCCCAGCATTTT
TRBD1	TRBV5-1	-	TRBJ1-2	CASSSAGGGDYGYTF	TGCGCCAGCAGCTCCGCAGGGGGCGGTGACTATGGCTACACCTTC
-	TRBV11-3	-	TRBJ2-7	CASSRTGSYEQYF	TGTGCCAGCAGCCGGACGGGGTCCTACGAGCAGTACTTC
-	TRBV5-1	-	TRBJ1-1	CASSPNSQGNTEAFF	TGCGCCAGCAGCCCTAACTCACAGGGGAACACTGAAGCTTTCTTT
-	TRBV12-3/TRBV12-4	-	TRBJ1-2	CASSLYRVAGYTF	TGTGCCAGCAGTTTATACAGGGTGGCTGGCTACACCTTC
-	TRBV19	-	TRBJ2-2	CASRTGGGNTGELFF	TGTGCCAGTCGAACTGGGGGAGGGAACACCGGGGAGCTGTTTTTT
-	TRBV2	few	TRBJ1-1	CASSVTGQTEAFF	TGTGCCAGCAGTGTCACAGGGCAGACTGAAGCTTTCTTT
TRBD1	TRBV5-6	few	TRBJ1-6	CASSLDRQVGSPLHF	TGTGCCAGCAGTTTGGACAGGCAGGTAGGTTCACCCCTCCACTTT
-	TRBV13	-	TRBJ2-7	CASSASPESSYEQYF	TGTGCCAGCTCAGCCAGTCCGGAGAGCTCCTACGAGCAGTACTTC
TRBD1	TRBV5-1	-	TRBJ1-3	CASSSGTGVGNTIYF	TGCGCCAGCAGCTCAGGGACAGGGGTAGGAAACACCATATATTTT
-	TRBV7-2	-	TRBJ2-3	CASSGGQGQDTQYF	TGTGCCAGCAGCGGCGGGCAGGGACAAGATACGCAGTATTTT
TRBD1	TRBV3-1/TRBV3-2	-	TRBJ1-1	CASSHQTGLRNTEAFF	TGTGCCAGCAGCCACCAGACAGGGCTTAGGAACACTGAAGCTTTCTTT
-	TRBV6-2/TRBV6-3	-	TRBJ1-5	CASSYSRNQPQHF	TGTGCCAGCAGTTACTCGCGGAATCAGCCCCAGCATTTT
-	TRBV19	-	TRBJ1-3	CASSWDWSSGNTIYF	TGTGCCAGTTCTTGGGACTGGAGCTCTGGAAACACCATATATTTT
-	TRBV9	once	TRBJ1-5	CASNPPGTLRWPQHF	TGTGCCAGCAATCCTCCCGGGACTCTACGGTGGCCCCAGCATTTT
TRBD1	TRBV27	-	TRBJ2-7	CASSPRDRVSYEQYF	TGTGCCAGCAGTCCTCGGGACAGGGTATCCTACGAGCAGTACTTC
TRBD2	TRBV5-4	once	TRBJ2-7	CASSLGSGAGQYF	TGTGCCAGCAGCTTAGGTAGCGGGGCAGGGCAGTACTTC
TRBD1	TRBV12-3/TRBV12-4	-	TRBJ1-2	CASTVDRGYGYTF	TGTGCCAGCACCGTCGACAGGGGCTATGGCTACACCTTC
-	TRBV11-2	-	TRBJ1-6	CASSPGEYNSPLHF	TGTGCCAGCAGCCCAGGGGAATATAATTCACCCCTCCACTTT
-	TRBV9	-	TRBJ1-2	CASRASLNGDYGYTF	TGTGCCAGCAGAGCTAGCCTAAATGGCGACTATGGCTACACCTTC
-	TRBV6-2/TRBV6-3	-	TRBJ1-1	CASSYLRRGSVGNTEAFF	TGTGCCAGCAGTTACTTGCGGAGGGGTTCGGTGGGGAACACTGAAGCTTTCTTT
-	TRBV6-5	-	TRBJ1-2	CASSLSWTADGYTF	TGTGCCAGCAGTCTTAGTTGGACAGCGGATGGCTACACCTTC
-	TRBV5-5	-	TRBJ2-7	CASSWDSPEEQYF	TGTGCCAGCAGCTGGGACTCGCCTGAGGAGCAGTACTTC
-	TRBV25-1	once	TRBJ1-6	CASSEYYNSPLHF	TGTGCCAGCAGTGAGTACTATAATTCACCCCTCCACTTT
TRBD1	TRBV6-7	-	TRBJ2-3	CASRTTGECTDTQYF	TGTGCCAGCAGGACGACAGGGGAGTGCACAGATACGCAGTATTTT
TRBD2	TRBV6-4	-	TRBJ2-1	CASSDSGTSSNEQFF	TGTGCCAGCAGTGATTCTGGGACTAGCTCCAATGAGCAGTTCTTC
-	TRBV3-1/TRBV3-2	-	TRBJ1-1	CASSQVPPRAMNTEAFF	TGTGCCAGCAGCCAGGTCCCCCCCAGGGCGATGAACACTGAAGCTTTCTTT
-	TRBV7-2	-	TRBJ1-1	CASSLQAGTEAFF	TGTGCCAGCAGCTTACAGGCCGGCACTGAAGCTTTCTTT
-	TRBV14	-	TRBJ2-2	CASSRARNTGELFF	TGTGCCAGCAGCCGGGCACGGAACACCGGGGAGCTGTTTTTT
TRBD1	TRBV11-3	-	TRBJ2-7	CASSNRDRVKEQYF	TGTGCCAGCAGTAACCGGGACAGGGTCAAAGAGCAGTACTTC
-	TRBV11-3	-	TRBJ2-2	CASSLDLAPNTGELFF	TGTGCCAGCAGCTTAGATCTGGCACCAAACACCGGGGAGCTGTTTTTT
-	TRBV7-6	-	TRBJ2-6	CASSFIYSGANVLTF	TGTGCCAGCAGCTTTATCTACTCTGGGGCCAACGTCCTGACTTTC
-	TRBV6-6	-	TRBJ1-1	CASSYREGRYDTEAFF	TGTGCCAGCAGTTACCGGGAGGGGAGGTATGACACTGAAGCTTTCTTT
TRBD1	TRBV29-1	-	TRBJ1-1	CSVDPTGGWTEAFF	TGCAGCGTAGACCCTACAGGGGGCTGGACTGAAGCTTTCTTT
-	TRBV3-1/TRBV3-2	-	TRBJ1-6	CASRQRGHLYYNSPLHF	TGTGCCAGCAGGCAGCGGGGCCATTTATACTATAATTCACCCCTCCACTTT
-	TRBV2	-	TRBJ1-5	CASRGTPGNQPQHF	TGTGCCAGTCGAGGGACTCCTGGAAACCAGCCCCAGCATTTT
TRBD1	TRBV18	-	TRBJ1-3	CASSPNPGGSGNTIYF	TGTGCCAGCTCACCGAACCCAGGGGGTTCTGGAAACACCATATATTTT
TRBD1	TRBV11-2	-	TRBJ2-2	CASSSYRGRTGELFF	TGTGCCAGCAGCTCCTACAGGGGGCGGACCGGGGAGCTGTTTTTT
TRBD1	TRBV5-5	-	TRBJ1-3	CASSPGQGDSGNTIYF	TGTGCCAGCAGCCCCGGACAGGGAGACTCTGGAAACACCATATATTTT